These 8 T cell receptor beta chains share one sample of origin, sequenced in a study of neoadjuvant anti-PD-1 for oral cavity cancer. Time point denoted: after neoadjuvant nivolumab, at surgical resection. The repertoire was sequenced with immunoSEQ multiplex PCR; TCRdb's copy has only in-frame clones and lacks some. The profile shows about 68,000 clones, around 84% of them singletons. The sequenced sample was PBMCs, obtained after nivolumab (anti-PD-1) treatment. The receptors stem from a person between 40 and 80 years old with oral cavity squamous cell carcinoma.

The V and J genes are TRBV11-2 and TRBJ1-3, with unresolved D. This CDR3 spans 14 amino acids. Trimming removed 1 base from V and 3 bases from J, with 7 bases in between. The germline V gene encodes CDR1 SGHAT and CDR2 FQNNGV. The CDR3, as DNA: TGTGCCAGCAGCTTAGTGGGCAGTGGAAACACCATATATTTT. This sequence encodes CASSLVGSGNTIYF.

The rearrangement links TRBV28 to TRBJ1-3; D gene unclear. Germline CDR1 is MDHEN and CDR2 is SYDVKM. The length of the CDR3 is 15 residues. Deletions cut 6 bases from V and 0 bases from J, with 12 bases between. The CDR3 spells CASRRVGTSGNTIYF. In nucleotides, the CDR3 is TGTGCCAGCAGACGGGTCGGCACCTCTGGAAACACCATATATTTT.

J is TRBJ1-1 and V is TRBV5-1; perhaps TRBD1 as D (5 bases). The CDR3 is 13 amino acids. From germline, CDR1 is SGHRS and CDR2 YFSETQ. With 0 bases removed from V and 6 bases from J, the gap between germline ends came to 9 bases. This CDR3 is CASSLGGTPEAFF. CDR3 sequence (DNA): TGCGCCAGCAGCTTGGGGGGCACTCCTGAAGCTTTCTTT.

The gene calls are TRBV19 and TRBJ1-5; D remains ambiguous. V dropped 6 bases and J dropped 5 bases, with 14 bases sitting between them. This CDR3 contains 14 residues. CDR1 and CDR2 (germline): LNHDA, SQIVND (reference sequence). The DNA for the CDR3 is TGTGCCAGTAGGACCGTGAGACAAGATCAGCCCCAGCATTTT. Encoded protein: CASRTVRQDQPQHF. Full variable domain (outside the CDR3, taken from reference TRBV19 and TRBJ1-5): DGGITQSPKYLFRKEGQNVTLSCEQNLNHDAMYWYRQDPGQGLRLIYYSQIVNDFQKGDIAEGYSVSREKKESFPLTVTSAQKNPTAFYLCASRTVRQDQPQHFGDGTRLSIL.

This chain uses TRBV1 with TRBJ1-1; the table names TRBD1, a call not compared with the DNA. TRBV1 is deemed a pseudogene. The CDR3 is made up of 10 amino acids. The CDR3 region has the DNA TGCACCAGCAGCCATGGCACAGCTTTCTTT. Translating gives CTSSHGTAFF.

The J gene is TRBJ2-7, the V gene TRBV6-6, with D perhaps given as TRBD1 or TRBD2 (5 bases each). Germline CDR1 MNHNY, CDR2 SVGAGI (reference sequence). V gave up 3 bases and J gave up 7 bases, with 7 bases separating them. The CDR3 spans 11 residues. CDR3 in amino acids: CASSYGGEQYF. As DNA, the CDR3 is TGTGCCAGCAGTTATGGGGGAGAGCAGTACTTC.

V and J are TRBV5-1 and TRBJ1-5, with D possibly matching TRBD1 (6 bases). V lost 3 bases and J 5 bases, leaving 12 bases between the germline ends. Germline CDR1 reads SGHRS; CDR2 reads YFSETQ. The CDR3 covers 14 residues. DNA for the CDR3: TGCGCCAGCAGCTCCACAGGGCTGGATCAGCCCCAGCATTTT. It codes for CASSSTGLDQPQHF.

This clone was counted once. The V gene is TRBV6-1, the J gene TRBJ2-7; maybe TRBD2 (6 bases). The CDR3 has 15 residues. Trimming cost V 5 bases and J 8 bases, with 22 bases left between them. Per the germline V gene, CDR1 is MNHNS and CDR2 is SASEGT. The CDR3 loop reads CASSTRDGLYVKQYF. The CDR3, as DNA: TGTGCCAGCAGTACCCGGGACGGACTATACGTCAAGCAGTACTTC.